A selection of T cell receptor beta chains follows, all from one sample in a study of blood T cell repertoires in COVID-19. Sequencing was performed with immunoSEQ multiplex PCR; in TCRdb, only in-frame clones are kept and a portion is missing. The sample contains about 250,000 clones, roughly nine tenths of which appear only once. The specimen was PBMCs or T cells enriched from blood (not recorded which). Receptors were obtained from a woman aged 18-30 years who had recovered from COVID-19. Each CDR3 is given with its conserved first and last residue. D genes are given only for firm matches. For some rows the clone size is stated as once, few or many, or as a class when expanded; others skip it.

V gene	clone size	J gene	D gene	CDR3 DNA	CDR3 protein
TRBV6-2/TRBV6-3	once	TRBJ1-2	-	TGTGCCAGCAGCGGAGGCCCCTCCCTGGAGGGCTACACCTTC	CASSGGPSLEGYTF
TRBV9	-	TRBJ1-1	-	TGTGCCAGCAGCCACGGGGTGAACACTGAAGCTTTCTTT	CASSHGVNTEAFF
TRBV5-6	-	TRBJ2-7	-	TGTGCCAGCAGCTTTATAGGGGGAAGAGGCGAGCAGTACTTC	CASSFIGGRGEQYF
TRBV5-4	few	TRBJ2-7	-	TGTGCCAGCAGCTGGGACATCTCGTCCGAGCAGTACTTC	CASSWDISSEQYF
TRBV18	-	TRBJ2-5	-	TGTGCCAGCTCACTTAACCTAGGACAGCAAGAGACCCAGTACTTC	CASSLNLGQQETQYF
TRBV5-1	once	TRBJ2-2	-	TGCGCCAGCAGCCCCACAGGGAGTCGGACCGGGGAGCTGTTTTTT	CASSPTGSRTGELFF
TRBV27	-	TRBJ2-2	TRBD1	TGTGCCAGCACCTCCAGGGGGACCGGGGAGCTGTTTTTT	CASTSRGTGELFF
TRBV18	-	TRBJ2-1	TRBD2	TGTGCCAGCTCACCAGATCTCAGTAGCGGGGGGGCCACCTACAATGAGCAGTTCTTC	CASSPDLSSGGATYNEQFF
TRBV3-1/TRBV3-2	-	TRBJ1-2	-	TGTGCCAGCAGCCAAGATCTGCGGGGCCCACATGGCTACACCTTC	CASSQDLRGPHGYTF
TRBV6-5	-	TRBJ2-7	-	TGTGCCAGCAGTTACGGAGGGGGGAGGGGCTCCGAGCAGTACTTC	CASSYGGGRGSEQYF
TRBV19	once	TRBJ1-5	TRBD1	TGTGCCAGTAGTATAGGTTACAGGGGGCCGAGCAATCAGCCCCAGCATTTT	CASSIGYRGPSNQPQHF
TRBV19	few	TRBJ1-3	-	TGTGCCAGTATGGGGCAGGGTCTGAACTCTGGAAACACCATATATTTT	CASMGQGLNSGNTIYF
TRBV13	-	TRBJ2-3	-	TGTGCCAGCAACCCTTGGCTAGCTTCCAGCACAGATACGCAGTATTTT	CASNPWLASSTDTQYF
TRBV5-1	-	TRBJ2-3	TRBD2	TGCGCCAGCAGTTCTGCCGGGACTAGTTCCCATTTT	CASSSAGTSSHF
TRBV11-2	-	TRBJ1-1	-	TGTGCCAGCAGCTTAACAGGGTTCACTGAAGCTTTCTTT	CASSLTGFTEAFF
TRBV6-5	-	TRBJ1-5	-	TGTGCCAGCAGCCCCTCATTCCCCGGGGAACAGCCCCAGCATTTT	CASSPSFPGEQPQHF
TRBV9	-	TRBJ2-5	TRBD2	TGTGCCAGCAGCCTCTTAGCGGGGCTTCCCTCAGAGACCCAGTACTTC	CASSLLAGLPSETQYF
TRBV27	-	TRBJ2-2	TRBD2	TGTGCCAGCAGTGCTAGCGGGGGCCCGAACGGGGAGCTGTTTTTT	CASSASGGPNGELFF
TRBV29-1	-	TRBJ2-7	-	TGCAGCGTTGCCATCCCTGAGCCCTACGAGCAGTACTTC	CSVAIPEPYEQYF
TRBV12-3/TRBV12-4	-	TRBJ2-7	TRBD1	TGTGCCAGCAGCCGGGACAGGATCTACGAGCAGTACTTC	CASSRDRIYEQYF
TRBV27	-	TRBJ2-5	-	TGTGCCAGCAGTTTATCTTGGGCTGACCAAGAGACCCAGTACTTC	CASSLSWADQETQYF
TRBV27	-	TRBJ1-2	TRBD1	TGTGCCAGCAGTCTCCAGGGGGCAAGTGGCTACACCTTC	CASSLQGASGYTF